Reported below is one T cell receptor beta chain. Antigen unknown. V gave up 5 bases and J gave up 0 bases, with 10 bases separating them. CDR1 LGHNA and CDR2 YSLEER come from the germline V gene. The CDR3 runs 14 residues. This entry belongs to a study of T cell responses to AZD1222 COVID-19 vaccine. Looking at the study overall: Second doses at about 4 or about 12 weeks were pooled.

Study outcomes and limitations: Unmutated regions of variants are reportedly targeted by nearly half of spike-specific TCRs. At baseline, seropositivity was found in only five or six AZD1222 recipients. Donors skewed white British and female; clonal diversity was possibly underestimated.

Produced via immunoSEQ multiplex PCR; TCRdb's table is partial and in-frame only. This table holds fewer than 150,000 clones, about 93% found once. The starting material was peripheral blood, obtained on day 0 of AZD1222 vaccination. The genes are TRBV4-3 and TRBJ1-1; D unclear. The sequence was obtained from an adult in good health. This CDR3 is CASSSSRLNTEAFF. The CDR3 DNA reads TGCGCCAGCAGCTCCTCCCGGTTGAACACTGAAGCTTTCTTT.